The clone carrying this T cell receptor beta chain was counted ten times or more. The data stem from a study of T cells in Graves' hyperthyroidism and ophthalmopathy. It was RNA transcripts that yielded the amplified TCR beta CDR3 regions. Carried out on the TCR CDR3, a first-round RT-PCR used the HTBI primer set. TCRdb recomputed calls from the multiplex PCR reads with MiXCR, one row per CDR3 protein. The sample includes approximately 380,000 distinct CDR3 sequences, 15% to 20% of them seen just once. Clinical symptoms, serum thyroxine and TRAb, thyroid ultrasound and orbital computed tomography together formed the diagnostic basis. Germline CDR1 is MNHEY and CDR2 is SVGEGT. V shed 2 bases, J shed 2 bases, and the junction held 4 bases outside the gene matches. The CDR3 is 15 amino acids.

The TCR comes from a young man with Graves' ophthalmopathy. Sequenced sample: blood. The rearrangement joins TRBV6-2 or TRBV6-3 to TRBJ2-7; 9 bases line up with TRBD1. The CDR3 DNA reads TGTGCCAGCAGTTACGGGGACAGGGCAGCCTACGAGCAGTACTTC. It codes for CASSYGDRAAYEQYF.